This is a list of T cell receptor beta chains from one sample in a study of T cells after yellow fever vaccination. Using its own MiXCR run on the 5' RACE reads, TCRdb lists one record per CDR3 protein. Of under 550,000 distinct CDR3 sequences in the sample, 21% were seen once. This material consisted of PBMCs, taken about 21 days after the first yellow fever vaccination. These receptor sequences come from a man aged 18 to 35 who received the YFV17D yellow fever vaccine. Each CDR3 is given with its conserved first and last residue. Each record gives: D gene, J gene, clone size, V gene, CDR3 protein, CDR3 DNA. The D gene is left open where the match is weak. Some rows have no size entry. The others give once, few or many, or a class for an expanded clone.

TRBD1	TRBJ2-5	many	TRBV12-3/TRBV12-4	CASREQGAGETQYF	TGTGCCAGCAGGGAACAGGGGGCGGGAGAGACCCAGTACTTC
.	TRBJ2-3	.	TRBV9	CASSVVGDTQYF	TGTGCCAGCAGCGTAGTCGGGGATACGCAGTATTTT
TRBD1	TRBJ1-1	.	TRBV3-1	CASSYAYRGQSAEAFF	TGTGCCAGCAGCTACGCCTACAGGGGGCAGAGCGCTGAAGCTTTCTTT
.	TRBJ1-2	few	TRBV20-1	CSASYVNYGYTF	TGCAGTGCTAGTTATGTAAACTATGGCTACACCTTC
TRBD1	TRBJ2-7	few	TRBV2	CASSEVRGDRVEQYF	TGTGCCAGCAGTGAAGTTAGGGGGGACAGGGTCGAGCAGTACTTC
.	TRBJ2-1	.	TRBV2	CASSRWANEQFF	TGTGCCAGCAGTCGGTGGGCCAATGAGCAGTTCTTC
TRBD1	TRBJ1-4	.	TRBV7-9	CASSSKDRFNEKLFF	TGTGCCAGCAGCTCCAAGGACAGGTTTAATGAAAAACTGTTTTTT
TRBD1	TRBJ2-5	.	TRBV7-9	CASSPQGKSETQYF	TGTGCCAGCAGCCCACAGGGGAAGTCAGAGACCCAGTACTTC
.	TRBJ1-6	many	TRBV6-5	CASSYSKWAGSNSPLHF	TGTGCCAGCAGTTACTCGAAGTGGGCAGGGAGTAATTCACCCCTCCACTTT
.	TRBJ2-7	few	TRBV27	CATTLGGEQYF	TGTGCCACCACTTTAGGGGGCGAGCAGTACTTC
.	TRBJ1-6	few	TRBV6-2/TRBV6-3	CASSYWTANSPLHF	TGTGCCAGCAGTTACTGGACCGCAAATTCACCCCTCCACTTT
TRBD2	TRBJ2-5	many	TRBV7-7	CASSLGLAGGSQETQYF	TGTGCCAGCAGCCTAGGACTAGCGGGGGGGTCACAAGAGACCCAGTACTTC
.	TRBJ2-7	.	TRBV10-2	CASSEGRGDYEQYF	TGCGCCAGCAGTGAAGGGAGGGGGGACTACGAGCAGTACTTC
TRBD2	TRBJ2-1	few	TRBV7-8	CASSLMGTAGGMGQFF	TGTGCCAGCAGCTTAATGGGAACAGCGGGGGGGATGGGGCAGTTCTTC
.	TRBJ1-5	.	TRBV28	CASNPTGPRQPQHF	TGTGCCAGCAATCCCACAGGGCCTCGTCAGCCCCAGCATTTT
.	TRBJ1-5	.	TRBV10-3	CAISESGQYSNQPQHF	TGTGCCATCAGTGAGTCTGGCCAGTATAGCAATCAGCCCCAGCATTTT
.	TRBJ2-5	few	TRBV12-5	CASGLRWAEETQYF	TGTGCTAGTGGTTTGCGGTGGGCAGAAGAGACCCAGTACTTC
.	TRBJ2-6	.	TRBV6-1	CASRPDGVLSGANVLTF	TGTGCCAGCAGGCCCGACGGGGTCCTCTCTGGGGCCAACGTCCTGACTTTC
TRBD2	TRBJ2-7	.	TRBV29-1	CSVESSGGNEQYF	TGCAGCGTTGAATCTAGCGGGGGCAACGAGCAGTACTTC
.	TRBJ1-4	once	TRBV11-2	CASSLRRDNEKLFF	TGTGCCAGCAGCTTAAGGCGGGATAATGAAAAACTGTTTTTT
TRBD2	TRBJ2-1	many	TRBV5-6	CASSLSPGGHNEQFF	TGTGCCAGCAGCTTGTCCCCGGGGGGGCATAATGAGCAGTTCTTC
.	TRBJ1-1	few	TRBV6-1	CASIRPAEAFF	TGTGCCAGCATTAGACCGGCCGAAGCTTTCTTT
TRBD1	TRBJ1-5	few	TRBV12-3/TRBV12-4	CASRGTAYQPQHF	TGTGCCAGCAGGGGGACAGCATATCAGCCCCAGCATTTT
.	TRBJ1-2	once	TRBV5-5	CASSSQFRDGYTF	TGTGCCAGCAGCTCTCAGTTCAGGGACGGCTACACCTTC
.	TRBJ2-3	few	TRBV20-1	CSAETDGATDTQYF	TGCAGTGCTGAGACCGACGGGGCCACAGATACGCAGTATTTT
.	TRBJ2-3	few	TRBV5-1	CASSFLATRGDTQYF	TGCGCCAGCAGCTTCTTAGCGACCCGAGGAGATACGCAGTATTTT
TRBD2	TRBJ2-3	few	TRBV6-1	CASSGGGGWTDTQYF	TGTGCCAGCAGTGGCGGGGGGGGATGGACAGATACGCAGTATTTT
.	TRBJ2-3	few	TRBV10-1	CASSESTATGGPTVTDTQYF	TGCGCCAGCAGTGAGTCGACGGCGACGGGGGGCCCTACCGTCACAGATACGCAGTATTTT
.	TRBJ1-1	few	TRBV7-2	CASSLLGVGNTEAFF	TGTGCCAGCAGCCTCCTGGGGGTTGGGAACACTGAAGCTTTCTTT
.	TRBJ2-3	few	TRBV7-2	CASSLGLTPDTQYF	TGTGCCAGCAGCTTAGGCCTAACCCCAGATACGCAGTATTTT
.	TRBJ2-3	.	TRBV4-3	CASSQPQGTREDTQYF	TGCGCCAGCAGCCAGCCCCAGGGCACGAGAGAAGATACGCAGTATTTT
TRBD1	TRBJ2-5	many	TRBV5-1	CASSLGGTGGGETQYF	TGCGCCAGCAGCTTGGGGGGAACAGGGGGCGGAGAGACCCAGTACTTC
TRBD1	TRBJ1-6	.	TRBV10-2	CASSEGTGETPLHF	TGCGCCAGCAGTGAAGGGACAGGGGAAACACCCCTCCACTTT
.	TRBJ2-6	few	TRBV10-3	CAISEPLKRANVLTF	TGTGCCATCAGTGAGCCTTTGAAAAGGGCCAACGTCCTGACTTTC
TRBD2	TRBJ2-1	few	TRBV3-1	CASSQDLGRGALNEQFF	TGTGCCAGCAGCCAAGATCTCGGGCGGGGGGCCCTCAATGAGCAGTTCTTC
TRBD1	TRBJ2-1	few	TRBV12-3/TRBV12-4	CASIDSDRGTFHEQFF	TGTGCCAGCATCGATTCTGACAGGGGGACCTTCCATGAGCAGTTCTTC
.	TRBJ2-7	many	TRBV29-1	CSVAWLSYEQYF	TGCAGCGTTGCGTGGCTTTCCTACGAGCAGTACTTC
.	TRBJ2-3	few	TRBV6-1	CATRPDRLTDTQYF	TGTGCCACTCGACCTGACAGGCTCACAGATACGCAGTATTTT
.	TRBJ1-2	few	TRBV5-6	CASSGQQRLFGYTF	TGTGCCAGCAGCGGTCAACAGCGATTGTTCGGCTACACCTTC
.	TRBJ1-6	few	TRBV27	CASSSTSSSYNSPLHF	TGTGCCAGCAGTTCGACATCGAGCTCCTATAATTCACCCCTCCACTTT
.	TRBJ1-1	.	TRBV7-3	CASSPWGGDTEAFF	TGTGCCAGCAGCCCATGGGGGGGGGACACTGAAGCTTTCTTT
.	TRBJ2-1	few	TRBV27	CASSLDPGTYNEQFF	TGTGCCAGCAGTTTAGATCCAGGGACCTACAATGAGCAGTTCTTC
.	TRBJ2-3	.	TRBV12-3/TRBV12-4	CASTPRAGQGTDTQYF	TGTGCCAGCACCCCGCGGGCAGGGCAAGGTACAGATACGCAGTATTTT
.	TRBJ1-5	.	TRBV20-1	CSAIAIYNQPQHF	TGCAGTGCAATAGCGATCTACAATCAGCCCCAGCATTTT
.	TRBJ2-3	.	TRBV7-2	CASNGPNTDTQYF	TGTGCCAGCAACGGTCCGAACACAGATACGCAGTATTTT
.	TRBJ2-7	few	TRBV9	CASSGDDYEQYF	TGTGCCAGCAGCGGGGATGACTACGAGCAGTACTTC